The 32 T cell receptor beta chains in this list originate from one sample, sequenced in a study of blood T cell repertoires in COVID-19. Here immunoSEQ multiplex PCR was the method, and the copy in TCRdb shows in-frame clones only, minus some. The profile shows over 120,000 clones, roughly 84% of them singletons. The sequencing sample was made of peripheral blood. The receptors come from a woman aged 60 to 75 with acute or convalescent COVID-19.

This sequence joins TRBV11-2 and TRBJ2-3, with 7 bases lining up with TRBD2. The CDR3 is made up of 15 amino acids. The junction had 9 bases not matched to a gene; V was cut back by 5 bases and J by 4 bases. The germline gives CDR1 SGHAT, CDR2 FQNNGV. In nucleotides, the CDR3 is TGTGCCAGCAGCCCGCGGACTAGTCCGCCAGATACGCAGTATTTT. The encoded protein is CASSPRTSPPDTQYF. Full variable domain (outside the CDR3, taken from reference TRBV11-2 and TRBJ2-3): EAGVAQSPRYKIIEKRQSVAFWCNPISGHATLYWYQQILGQGPKLLIQFQNNGVVDDSQLPKDRFSAERLKGVDSTLKIQPAKLEDSAVYLCASSPRTSPPDTQYFGPGTRLTVL.

V gene TRBV28 combines with J gene TRBJ1-1, with D tentatively TRBD1 (5 bases). The germline V gene has CDR1 MDHEN and CDR2 SYDVKM. The V end lost 8 bases, the J end lost 7 bases, and 14 bases lay between the germline ends. The CDR3 has 12 amino acids. The CDR3 DNA is TGTGCCAGCGGACATAAAGGGTTTGAAGCTTTCTTT. Its protein is CASGHKGFEAFF.

About this clone itself: One end of the junction is discordant with germline, which a read error may explain. This sequence joins TRBV5-1 and TRBJ2-5; TRBD1 matches at 7 bases. The CDR3 is made up of 14 amino acids. CDR1 and CDR2 from the germline V gene are SGHRS and YFSETQ. CDR3 bases: TGCGCCAGCAGCCCCGGGACAGCGCAAGGGACCCAGTACTTC. This sequence encodes CASSPGTAQGTQYF. Full variable domain (outside the CDR3, taken from reference TRBV5-1 and TRBJ2-5): KAGVTQTPRYLIKTRGQQVTLSCSPISGHRSVSWYQQTPGQGLQFLFEYFSETQRNKGNFPGRFSGRQFSNSRSEMNVSTLELGDSALYLCASSPGTAQGTQYFGPGTRLLVL.

The gene calls are TRBV3-1 (or the pseudogene TRBV3-2) and TRBJ1-3; D gene ambiguous. Trimming stripped 1 base from V and 4 bases from J, with 11 bases between. The CDR3 length is 15 residues. Germline CDR1 LGHDT, CDR2 YNNKEL (reference sequence). CDR3 region: CASSQGMGRGNTIYF. As DNA, the CDR3 is TGTGCCAGCAGCCAAGGTATGGGCCGGGGAAACACCATATATTTT.

V is TRBV9 and J is TRBJ2-7; the match to TRBD2 covers 10 bases. The germline CDR1 and CDR2 sequences are SGDLS and YYNGEE. The CDR3 loop spans 16 amino acids. V lost 0 bases to trimming and J lost 5 bases; unmatched junction nucleotides: 8. The CDR3 coding sequence is TGTGCCAGCAGCGTAGCAGGTAGCGGGAGGTTCGACGAGCAGTACTTC. This translates into CASSVAGSGRFDEQYF.

This clone showed up just once. The chain couples TRBV29-1 to TRBJ2-1; D might be TRBD1 (5 bases). CDR1 SQVTM and CDR2 ANQGSEA come from the germline V gene. The length of the CDR3 is 16 residues. Trimming took off 5 bases at V and 0 bases at J, with 17 bases between the two ends. CDR3 coding DNA: TGCAGCGTTTCAATAATGGGGCGGAGCTCCTACAATGAGCAGTTCTTC. This sequence encodes CSVSIMGRSSYNEQFF.

The V gene is TRBV21-1, the J gene TRBJ2-2; the D call of TRBD2 is as the table states it, not checked on the DNA. TRBV21-1 is a documented pseudogene. The CDR3 is 15 amino acids. The CDR3 here is CASSKDAAGTGELFF. The CDR3 DNA sequence: TGTGCCAGCAGCAAAGATGCGGCCGGGACCGGGGAGCTGTTTTTT.

V and J are TRBV9 and TRBJ2-7, with D tentatively TRBD2 (6 bases). V gave up 2 bases and J gave up 4 bases, with 13 bases separating them. The germline gives CDR1 SGDLS, CDR2 YYNGEE. This CDR3 has 14 residues. CDR3 amino acids: CASSVDAGPYEQYF. CDR3 sequence (DNA): TGTGCCAGCAGCGTGGATGCGGGACCTTACGAGCAGTACTTC.

The gene calls are TRBV12-3 or TRBV12-4 and TRBJ2-1, with a weak D call TRBD2 (5 bases). The CDR3 has 12 residues. V gave up 6 bases and J gave up 10 bases, with 13 bases separating them. CDR3 nucleotides: TGTGCCAGCAGACCACTAGGCGGGGAGCAGTTCTTC. This translates into CASRPLGGEQFF.

The gene calls are TRBV5-5 and TRBJ2-7; weak D call: TRBD1 (6 bases). The CDR3 contains 16 residues. The V and J ends lost 2 bases and 3 bases respectively, with 18 bases between them. The germline gives CDR1 SGHKS, CDR2 YYEKEE (reference sequence). The CDR3 protein is CASSFFIQGGNYEQYF. In DNA, the CDR3 is TGTGCCAGCAGCTTTTTTATACAGGGTGGGAACTACGAGCAGTACTTC.

The chain carries TRBV28 and TRBJ1-5; 7 nucleotides match TRBD1. Germline lookup yields CDR1 MDHEN and CDR2 SYDVKM. V was pared by 7 bases and J by 2 bases, with 14 bases of the junction left unmatched. The CDR3 length is 17 residues. CDR3 DNA: TGTGCCAGCACGGAAGAACAGGGGCGGTGGGGCAATCAGCCCCAGCATTTT. Amino acids: CASTEEQGRWGNQPQHF. The entire variable domain, with the rest obtained from reference TRBV28 and TRBJ1-5, is as follows: DVKVTQSSRYLVKRTGEKVFLECVQDMDHENMFWYRQDPGLGLRLIYFSYDVKMKEKGDIPEGYSVSREKKERFSLILESASTNQTSMYLCASTEEQGRWGNQPQHFGDGTRLSIL.

The gene calls are TRBV7-9 and TRBJ2-7; 10 bases align to TRBD1. The CDR3 is 15 residues long. The germline V gene has CDR1 SEHNR and CDR2 FQNEAQ (reference sequence). Trimming removed 4 bases from V and 2 bases from J; junction bases left unmatched: 5. The CDR3 DNA sequence: TGTGCCAGCAGCTCGGACAGGGGGATCCCCTACGAGCAGTACTTC. Residues: CASSSDRGIPYEQYF.

This rearrangement joins TRBV19 to TRBJ2-1; D may be TRBD2 (6 bases). The V and J ends lost 5 bases and 6 bases respectively, with 17 bases between them. This CDR3 has 15 amino acids. CDR1 is LNHDA and CDR2 is SQIVND in the germline V gene (reference sequence). CDR3: CASSPTSAGSNEQFF. The CDR3 nucleotides read TGTGCCAGTAGTCCAACTAGTGCGGGGAGCAATGAGCAGTTCTTC.

The J gene is TRBJ1-2, the V gene TRBV3-1 (or the pseudogene TRBV3-2); TRBD1 is a possible D gene (5 bases). The V and J ends lost 2 bases and 7 bases respectively, with 17 bases between them. The CDR3 is 15 residues long. Germline CDR1 LGHDT, CDR2 YNNKEL (reference sequence). The CDR3 DNA follows: TGTGCCAGCAGCCAAATCAGGCGGGGGTCCCGTGGCTACACCTTC. Translated, it gives CASSQIRRGSRGYTF.

For this clone: One junction end does not reproduce the germline sequence, and a read error may be involved. This rearrangement joins TRBV5-1 to TRBJ2-5; tentatively, D is TRBD1 (5 bases). Germline-derived CDR1 and CDR2 are SGHRS and YFSETQ. The CDR3 loop spans 14 amino acids. CDR3 sequence: CASSEGAYQETQYF. DNA of the CDR3: TGCGCCAGCAGCGAAGGGGCTTACCAGGAGACCCAGTACTTC.

The chain combines TRBV9 with TRBJ2-2; 12 bases are shared with TRBD1. V dropped 0 bases and J dropped 4; count of bases not matched to a gene: 1. The germline V gene encodes CDR1 SGDLS and CDR2 YYNGEE. CDR3 length equals 16 residues. This chain's CDR3 is CASSVGDRGPTGELFF. The CDR3 bases are TGTGCCAGCAGCGTAGGGGACAGGGGGCCCACCGGGGAGCTGTTTTTT.

The rearrangement uses TRBV19 and TRBJ2-5, with 8 bases lining up with TRBD2. Germline values: CDR1 LNHDA, CDR2 SQIVND (reference sequence). After removal of 6 bases from V and 5 bases from J, the junction contained 8 bases not matched to a gene. The CDR3 is 14 amino acids. CDR3: CASRLAVQAETQYF. CDR3 coding DNA: TGTGCCAGTAGACTAGCGGTTCAGGCGGAGACCCAGTACTTC.

DNA for the CDR3: TGTGCCAGCATGGACTTAGCGGGAGGGCTACACGAGCAGTACTTC. It translates to CASMDLAGGLHEQYF. The chain couples TRBV28 to TRBJ2-7, with 11 bases lining up with TRBD2. The CDR3 has 15 residues. The ends lost 7 bases at V and 5 bases at J; junction bases unmatched: 10. Per germline, CDR1 MDHEN and CDR2 SYDVKM.

The V call is TRBV18, the J call TRBJ2-1; TRBD2 agrees at 10 bases. The CDR3 consists of 17 residues. Germline lookup yields CDR1 KGHSH and CDR2 LQKENI. J lost 4 bases, V lost 3 bases, and 9 bases had no gene match. The CDR3 protein is CASSPTRTSGLYNEQFF. In DNA, the CDR3 is TGTGCCAGCTCACCGACCCGGACTAGCGGATTGTACAATGAGCAGTTCTTC.

The chain is built from TRBV9 and TRBJ2-3; 7 bases are shared with TRBD2. V trimming: 0 bases; J trimming: 5 bases; junction bases outside the gene matches: 3. The CDR3 contains 14 residues. Germline CDR1 reads SGDLS; CDR2 reads YYNGEE. In DNA, the CDR3 is TGTGCCAGCAGCGTAGTGGGAGGGATAGATACGCAGTATTTT. Encoded protein: CASSVVGGIDTQYF. The full variable domain, completed using reference TRBV9 and TRBJ2-3, is DSGVTQTPKHLITATGQRVTLRCSPRSGDLSVYWYQQSLDQGLQFLIQYYNGEERAKGNILERFSAQQFPDLHSELNLSSLELGDSALYFCASSVVGGIDTQYFGPGTRLTVL.

The V and J genes are TRBV4-1 and TRBJ1-2; 7 bases align to TRBD1. The CDR3 covers 16 residues. J lost 4 bases, V lost 4 bases, and 12 bases had no gene match. The germline V gene encodes CDR1 MGHRA and CDR2 YSYEKL. The CDR3 bases are TGCGCCAGCAGCCGTACGCCCACAGGGGAGGTCTATGGCTACACCTTC. Protein product: CASSRTPTGEVYGYTF.

The chain has TRBV7-9 and TRBJ2-7, with 7 bases identical to TRBD2. V was pared by 5 bases and J by 2 bases, with 9 bases of the junction left unmatched. CDR3 length: 15 residues. CDR1 and CDR2 (germline): SEHNR, FQNEAQ (reference sequence). The CDR3 reads CASSDPSGSTYEQYF. CDR3 DNA sequence: TGTGCCAGCAGCGACCCTAGCGGCAGCACCTACGAGCAGTACTTC.

This clone has only a few counts. The J gene is TRBJ2-2, the V gene TRBV10-1, with D possibly matching TRBD2 (7 bases). The CDR3 spans 12 residues. CDR1 WNHNN and CDR2 SYGVQD come from the germline V gene (reference sequence). V dropped 8 bases and J dropped 5 bases, with 9 bases sitting between them. CDR3 sequence reads: CASGRGTGELFF. In DNA form, the CDR3 reads TGCGCCAGCGGGAGGGGGACCGGGGAGCTGTTTTTT.

This clone occurred a few times. In DNA, the CDR3 is TGTGCCAGCAAGCTCTCCCCGACTAGCCCCCCAGATACGCAGTATTTT. It specifies CASKLSPTSPPDTQYF. The chain has TRBV7-2 and TRBJ2-3, with 7 nucleotides matching TRBD2. V shed 7 bases and J 4 bases; nucleotides not matched to a gene: 14. Germline CDR1 and CDR2: SGHTA and FQGNSA. CDR3 length equals 16 residues. Together with reference TRBV7-2 and TRBJ2-3, the CDR3 gives the full variable domain: GAGVSQSPSNKVTEKGKDVELRCDPISGHTALYWYRQSLGQGLEFLIYFQGNSAPDKSGLPSDRFSAERTGGSVSTLTIQRTQQEDSAVYLCASKLSPTSPPDTQYFGPGTRLTVL.

The chain couples TRBV4-3 to TRBJ1-4; possibly TRBD1 for D (5 bases). Trimming removed 0 bases at V and 7 bases at J, with 15 bases between. The CDR3 extends over 16 amino acids. Germline V gives CDR1 LGHNA, CDR2 YSLEER. As DNA, the CDR3 is TGCGCCAGCAGCCAAGATCGGTTGCGGGGCAGTGAAAAACTGTTTTTT. Protein: CASSQDRLRGSEKLFF.

The chain joins TRBV24-1 to TRBJ2-3, with D perhaps matching TRBD1 (5 bases). Germline V CDR1 and CDR2: KGHDR, SFDVKD. Trimming cost V 4 bases and J 2 bases, with 12 bases left between them. The CDR3 consists of 15 residues. The CDR3 is CATSDYTGITDTQYF. CDR3 in DNA: TGTGCCACCAGTGACTACACAGGAATCACAGATACGCAGTATTTT.

This clone appeared a few times. The CDR3 DNA is TGTGCCAGCAGCTCCGGACAGAACACTGAAGCTTTCTTT. Protein: CASSSGQNTEAFF. The V and J genes are TRBV11-1 and TRBJ1-1; D might be TRBD1 (5 bases). CDR1 is SGHAT and CDR2 is FQDESV in the germline V gene (reference sequence). The CDR3 consists of 13 residues. Deletions cut 4 bases from V and 1 base from J, with 7 bases between.

The chain is built from TRBV28 and TRBJ1-2; TRBD1 agrees at 7 bases. CDR1 and CDR2 from the germline V gene are MDHEN and SYDVKM. The CDR3 is made up of 15 amino acids. With 6 bases clipped from V and 8 bases from J, the junction kept 15 bases outside the gene matches. This chain's CDR3 is CASSPRGRGFRGYTF. The DNA for the CDR3 is TGTGCCAGCAGCCCCCGTGGCAGGGGGTTTCGCGGCTACACCTTC.

This rearrangement joins TRBV5-4 to TRBJ2-3, with 9 bases identical to TRBD2. The CDR3 extends over 16 amino acids. V gave up 1 base and J gave up 6 bases; unmatched junction bases: 9. The germline V gene encodes CDR1 SGHNT and CDR2 YYREEE (reference sequence). The CDR3 reads CASSLPGGRAGDTQYF. The CDR3 nucleotides read TGTGCCAGCAGCTTGCCGGGCGGGAGGGCCGGGGATACGCAGTATTTT.

This sequence joins TRBV28 and TRBJ2-7, with 9 bases lining up with TRBD2. The J segment lost 9 bases and the V segment lost 7 bases, leaving 25 bases of the junction unmatched. Looked up from germline, CDR1 is MDHEN and CDR2 is SYDVKM. The CDR3 loop spans 18 amino acids. The CDR3 protein is CASTLGGGAGGRAVGQYF. The CDR3 DNA sequence: TGTGCCAGCACCCTGGGGGGGGGTGCGGGCGGGAGGGCCGTTGGGCAGTACTTC. Based on the CDR3 plus reference TRBV28 and TRBJ2-7, the full variable domain is DVKVTQSSRYLVKRTGEKVFLECVQDMDHENMFWYRQDPGLGLRLIYFSYDVKMKEKGDIPEGYSVSREKKERFSLILESASTNQTSMYLCASTLGGGAGGRAVGQYFGPGTRLTVT.

This clone was counted once. The rearrangement joins TRBV11-1 to TRBJ2-7, with D maybe TRBD1 (5 bases). V was shortened by 3 bases and J by 2 bases, with 11 bases between the two germline ends. The CDR3 consists of 14 residues. In germline, CDR1 is SGHAT, CDR2 FQDESV (reference sequence). The CDR3 here is CASSFTRDAYEQYF. CDR3 in DNA: TGTGCCAGCAGCTTCACCAGGGATGCCTACGAGCAGTACTTC.

CDR3 sequence reads: CASSLQGNNEKLFF. For the CDR3, the DNA is TGTGCCAGCAGCCTCCAGGGAAATAATGAAAAACTGTTTTTT. This sequence joins TRBV9 and TRBJ1-4, with a weak D call TRBD1 (5 bases). Germline CDR1 SGDLS, CDR2 YYNGEE. The CDR3 is 14 amino acids. The V end lost 4 bases, the J end lost 4 bases, and 11 bases lay between the germline ends.